The entry that follows covers one T cell receptor (beta chain) sequence. Its antigen target is currently unknown. The input lacks base qualities; no much larger clone sits a single base away. The record originates from a study of cytomegalovirus exposure and HLA in healthy donors (dated by TCRdb to about 2017). Study-wide context: According to a later analysis, one platform produced both the 110 or so validation repertoires and the 550 to 800 repertoires of the first cohort. The study aimed to test whether signatures of past pathogen exposure could be identified by cataloging public T cell receptors. Along with the approximately 670-subject first cohort, a separate validation cohort of approximately 110 different subjects was used. To predict cytomegalovirus infection status, the study brought together high-throughput TCR immunosequencing, statistical association of individual TCRs with disease status, and machine learning. Broad study findings and their caveats: A later analysis lacked HLA typing for the validation cohort, so it scored co-occurrence in that cohort across all 110 or so repertoires. The study gave a list of 150 to 200 TCR beta chains associated with cytomegalovirus. Cytomegalovirus status was reported to be diagnosed by the classifier with high specificity and sensitivity in both the original and validation cohorts. Most TCR sequences were observed very rarely across donors, whereas some public TCRs were present in many individuals. Of the cluster scores, 90% to 95% were above 0 in a later analysis, which found that TCRs clustered in the first cohort also tended to co-occur in the approximately 120 validation repertoires. A few of the identified cytomegalovirus-associated TCR beta chains were confirmed in vitro to be specific for cytomegalovirus antigens. According to the authors, the approach could potentially be generalized to other disease states and immunological phenotypes.

The germline V gene sets CDR1 to ENHRY and CDR2 to SYGVKD. The germline ends are 10 bases apart after V is trimmed by 0 bases and J by 2 bases. The CDR3 contains 15 residues, cysteine and phenylalanine counted. This entry keeps only the CDR3 DNA: 45 bases, framed from base 1. The library was prepared using the immunoSEQ multiplex PCR assay. The study's own analysis went as follows. To diagnose cytomegalovirus status from the catalog of TCR beta chain sequences, a statistical classification framework was built. TCRdb re-hosts the immuneACCESS table, in-frame sequences only. Its copies lack some clones; in the studies checked, an unresolved V gene accounts for under half of them, and the cause for the rest is not known. V, J and clone size are taken as reported in that table, and D and trimming were inferred from the DNA itself. This sample comprises 55,000 to 75,000 clones, about 90% of them detected only once. In total, the top ten clones hold roughly 3.1% of the sample.

The donors were included in the validation cohort of around 120 subjects, a group kept apart from the roughly 700-subject first cohort. The clonotype was recovered from a man aged 18 to 29 in good health and CMV-seronegative. Sequencing used PBMCs. The chain uses TRBV10-3 and TRBJ1-2; no D gene call is confident. This receptor has the CDR3 CAISESLDWNYGYTF. The sequenced DNA: TGTGCCATCAGTGAGTCGCTGGACTGGAACTATGGCTACACCTTC.